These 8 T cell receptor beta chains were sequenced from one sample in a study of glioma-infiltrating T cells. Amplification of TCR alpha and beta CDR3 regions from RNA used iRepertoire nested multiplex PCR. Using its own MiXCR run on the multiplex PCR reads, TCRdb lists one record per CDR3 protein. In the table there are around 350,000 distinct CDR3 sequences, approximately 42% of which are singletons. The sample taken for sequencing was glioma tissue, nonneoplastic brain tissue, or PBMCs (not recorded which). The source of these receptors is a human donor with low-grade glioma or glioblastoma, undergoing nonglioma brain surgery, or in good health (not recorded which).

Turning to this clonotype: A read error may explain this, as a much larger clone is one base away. CDR3 nucleotides: TGTGCCAGCACCGGACACACTAGCGGGAAGGCGAAAGATACGCAGTATTTT. This encodes CASTGHTSGKAKDTQYF. This sequence joins TRBV6-5 and TRBJ2-3; 10 bases are a match to TRBD2. CDR1 is MNHEY, CDR2 SVGAGI, per germline. The length of the CDR3 is 17 residues. V shed 7 bases and J 5 bases; nucleotides not matched to a gene: 15.

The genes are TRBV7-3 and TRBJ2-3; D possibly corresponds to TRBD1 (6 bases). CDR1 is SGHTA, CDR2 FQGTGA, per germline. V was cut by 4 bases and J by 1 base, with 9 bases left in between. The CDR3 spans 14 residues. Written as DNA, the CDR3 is TGTGCCAGCAGCTGGGCAGGGGGCACAGATACGCAGTATTTT. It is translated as CASSWAGGTDTQYF.

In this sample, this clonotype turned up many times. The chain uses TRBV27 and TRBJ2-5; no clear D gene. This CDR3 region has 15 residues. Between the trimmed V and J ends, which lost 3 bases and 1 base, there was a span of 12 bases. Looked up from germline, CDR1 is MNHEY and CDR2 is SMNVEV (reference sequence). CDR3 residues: CASSLFARLQETQYF. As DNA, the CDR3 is TGTGCCAGCAGTTTGTTTGCCAGACTCCAAGAGACCCAGTACTTC.

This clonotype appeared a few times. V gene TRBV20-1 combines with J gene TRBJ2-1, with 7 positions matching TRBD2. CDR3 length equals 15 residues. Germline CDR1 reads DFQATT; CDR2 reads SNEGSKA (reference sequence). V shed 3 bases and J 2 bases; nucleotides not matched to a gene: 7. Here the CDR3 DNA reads TGCAGTGCTAGTAGCGGGCTTCGCACCTACAATGAGCAGTTCTTC. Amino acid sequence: CSASSGLRTYNEQFF.

The CDR3 region is CASSQDSAPGDEQYF. The CDR3 DNA reads as TGCGCCAGCAGCCAAGACTCGGCCCCAGGCGACGAGCAGTACTTC. J is TRBJ2-7 and V is TRBV4-1; no reliable D call. Germline V CDR1 and CDR2: MGHRA, YSYEKL. The CDR3 has 15 residues. The V end lost 0 bases, the J end lost 5 bases, and 14 bases lay between the germline ends.

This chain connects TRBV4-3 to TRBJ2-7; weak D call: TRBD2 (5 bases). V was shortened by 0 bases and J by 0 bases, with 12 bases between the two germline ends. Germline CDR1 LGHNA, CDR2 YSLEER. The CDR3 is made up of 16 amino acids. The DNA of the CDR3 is TGCGCCAGCAGCCAAGACCCGGGAACTTCCTCCTACGAGCAGTACTTC. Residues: CASSQDPGTSSYEQYF.

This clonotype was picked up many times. The chain's CDR3 is CASSLTDLSSYNEQFF. The DNA for the CDR3 is TGTGCCAGCAGTTTAACTGACTTGAGCTCCTACAATGAGCAGTTCTTC. The chain couples TRBV27 to TRBJ2-1; D is unclear. CDR3 length: 16 amino acids. The germline V and J ends were trimmed by 2 bases and 0 bases, with 11 bases remaining between them. Germline V lookup: CDR1 MNHEY, CDR2 SMNVEV (reference sequence).

CDR3 amino acids: CASSLFRGSGTQYF. CDR3 bases: TGTGCCAGCAGTTTATTTCGGGGGAGTGGGACCCAGTACTTC. The rearrangement links TRBV27 to TRBJ2-5, with a possible D match to TRBD2 (6 bases). Germline CDR1 and CDR2: MNHEY and SMNVEV (reference sequence). V gave up 1 base and J gave up 7 bases, with 13 bases separating them. This CDR3 is built from 14 residues.